A selection of T cell receptor beta chains follows, all from one sample in a study of cytomegalovirus exposure and HLA in healthy donors. Clones were read by immunoSEQ multiplex PCR, and TCRdb kept only the in-frame ones, dropping some. The sample carries approximately 150,000 clones, about 80% recorded once. Sequencing used PBMCs. The receptors were gathered from a woman between 40 and 55 years old in good health and CMV-seronegative. Each CDR3 is given with its conserved first and last residue. D genes are given only for firm matches. Size is omitted from some rows. Given values are once, few, many or a class for expanded clones.

D	V	J	size	CDR3	DNA
TRBD1	TRBV27	TRBJ1-1	NA	CASRGTGGETEAFF	TGTGCCAGCAGGGGTACAGGGGGGGAAACTGAAGCTTTCTTT
NA	TRBV7-9	TRBJ2-5	once	CASSLIEETQYF	TGTGCCAGCAGCTTAATCGAAGAGACCCAGTACTTC
NA	TRBV30	TRBJ2-5	NA	CAWSVLTGLYDF	TGTGCCTGGAGTGTCCTTACGGGACTTTATGACTTC
TRBD2	TRBV10-3	TRBJ2-7	NA	CAMGTSGTYEQYF	TGTGCCATGGGGACTAGCGGGACCTACGAGCAGTACTTC
TRBD2	TRBV6-1	TRBJ2-7	NA	CASSEATWDYPEEQYF	TGTGCCAGCAGTGAAGCCACCTGGGACTACCCCGAAGAGCAGTACTTC
NA	TRBV7-2	TRBJ1-1	NA	CASSLILWNTEAFF	TGTGCCAGCAGCTTAATATTGTGGAACACTGAAGCTTTCTTT
NA	TRBV28	TRBJ1-1	few	CASSSTGITTEAFF	TGTGCCAGCAGCTCAACAGGGATTACAACTGAAGCTTTCTTT
TRBD2	TRBV11-3	TRBJ2-1	NA	CASSPGLAGGLYNEQFF	TGTGCCAGCAGCCCCGGACTAGCGGGAGGTCTCTACAATGAGCAGTTCTTC
TRBD1	TRBV5-4	TRBJ2-5	NA	CASSLDSPGQGSWEETQYF	TGTGCCAGCAGCTTGGATTCTCCGGGACAGGGGTCTTGGGAAGAGACCCAGTACTTC
NA	TRBV7-9	TRBJ2-7	NA	CASSLALYEQYF	TGTGCCAGCAGCTTAGCCCTCTACGAGCAGTACTTC
TRBD1	TRBV2	TRBJ1-2	NA	CASRDDRERLYGYTF	TGTGCCAGCAGGGACGACAGGGAAAGGCTATATGGCTACACCTTC
TRBD1	TRBV28	TRBJ1-3	NA	CASQIPPGQGEGNTIYF	TGTGCCAGCCAGATCCCCCCCGGACAGGGGGAAGGGAACACCATATATTTT
TRBD2	TRBV30	TRBJ2-4	NA	CAWSVGGGLAKNIQYF	TGTGCCTGGAGTGTCGGGGGAGGGTTAGCCAAAAACATTCAGTACTTC
NA	TRBV27	TRBJ2-7	NA	CASSPSSHPGFSNF	TGTGCCAGCAGTCCCTCCTCACATCCAGGATTCTCGAACTTC
TRBD2	TRBV19	TRBJ2-2	few	CASSDWTSGRGTGELFF	TGTGCCAGTAGTGACTGGACTAGCGGGAGGGGGACCGGGGAGCTGTTTTTT
NA	TRBV28	TRBJ2-7	NA	CASSPQAREQYF	TGTGCCAGCAGCCCTCAGGCCCGCGAGCAGTACTTC
TRBD2	TRBV30	TRBJ2-3	NA	CAWGGTGGLDTQYF	TGTGCCTGGGGAGGAACGGGAGGGCTGGATACGCAGTATTTT
NA	TRBV30	TRBJ2-1	few	CAWGPGLNEQFF	TGTGCCTGGGGACCAGGACTGAATGAGCAGTTCTTC
NA	TRBV5-1	TRBJ1-1	NA	CASSLGLPMNTEAFF	TGCGCCAGCAGCTTGGGTCTTCCTATGAACACTGAAGCTTTCTTT
NA	TRBV18	TRBJ1-4	NA	CASSPPSSPEKLFF	TGTGCCAGCTCCCCCCCGAGCTCTCCTGAAAAACTGTTTTTT
NA	TRBV18	TRBJ1-4	NA	CASSGVLSEKLFF	TGTGCCAGCTCCGGGGTTTTATCAGAAAAACTGTTTTTT
TRBD1	TRBV19	TRBJ2-7	NA	CASSLKIRDRGAVTNYEQYF	TGTGCCAGTAGCTTAAAGATCCGGGACAGGGGTGCCGTAACCAACTACGAGCAGTACTTC
NA	TRBV9	TRBJ2-1	NA	CASSAYNYNEQFF	TGTGCCAGCAGCGCCTATAACTACAATGAGCAGTTCTTC
TRBD2	TRBV5-6	TRBJ2-1	NA	CASSLAPGLAAYNEQFF	TGTGCCAGCAGCTTGGCTCCGGGACTAGCGGCTTACAATGAGCAGTTCTTC
TRBD1	TRBV12-5	TRBJ1-1	few	CASGLGGRGPGEAFF	TGTGCTAGTGGTTTGGGGGGCAGGGGGCCCGGTGAAGCTTTCTTT
NA	TRBV30	TRBJ1-2	NA	CAWTPSGVGGYTF	TGTGCCTGGACCCCGTCCGGGGTCGGGGGCTACACCTTC
NA	TRBV2	TRBJ2-1	once	CASSEVGEGEQFF	TGTGCCAGCAGTGAAGTTGGAGAGGGTGAGCAGTTCTTC
NA	TRBV5-1	TRBJ1-1	NA	CASSEQGQGMEAFF	TGCGCCAGCAGCGAGCAGGGCCAGGGTATGGAAGCTTTCTTT
NA	TRBV5-1	TRBJ1-1	NA	CASSLESRGHTNTEAFF	TGCGCCAGCAGCTTGGAGAGTAGGGGACATACGAACACTGAAGCTTTCTTT
NA	TRBV21-1	TRBJ2-1	NA	CASSPGLVLSSYNEQFF	TGTGCCAGCAGCCCTGGACTAGTTCTGAGCTCCTACAATGAGCAGTTCTTC
NA	TRBV10-3	TRBJ2-6	NA	CAISEQGTIYSGANVLTF	TGTGCCATCAGTGAGCAGGGGACGATCTACTCTGGGGCCAACGTCCTGACTTTC
TRBD1	TRBV11-1	TRBJ2-4	NA	CASSRGQGELYQYF	TGTGCCTCATCCAGGGGACAGGGAGAGTTGTATCAGTACTTC
TRBD2	TRBV19	TRBJ2-1	few	CASSPGRNNEQFF	TGTGCCAGTAGTCCCGGGAGGAACAATGAGCAGTTCTTC
TRBD2	TRBV28	TRBJ2-2	NA	CASSLELAGAVGLLNTGELFF	TGTGCCAGCAGTTTAGAGCTAGCGGGAGCAGTAGGGTTATTGAACACCGGGGAGCTGTTTTTT
NA	TRBV2	TRBJ1-2	NA	CASSYLDGLYGYTF	TGTGCCAGCAGCTACCTAGATGGGTTATATGGCTACACCTTC
NA	TRBV2	TRBJ2-2	NA	CASSEVGGSGELFF	TGTGCCAGCAGTGAAGTAGGGGGATCTGGGGAGCTGTTTTTT
NA	TRBV27	TRBJ1-1	NA	CASAGQGNTEAFF	TGTGCCAGCGCTGGGCAGGGGAACACTGAAGCTTTCTTT
TRBD1	TRBV5-4	TRBJ2-5	NA	CASSQIGQGAEETQYF	TGTGCCAGCAGCCAGATCGGACAGGGGGCGGAAGAGACCCAGTACTTC
NA	TRBV6-5	TRBJ2-1	NA	CASRGGGGRNEQFF	TGTGCCAGCAGAGGGGGGGGAGGGAGGAATGAGCAGTTCTTC
NA	TRBV28	TRBJ2-2	NA	CASRQQGGELFF	TGTGCCAGCAGGCAACAGGGAGGGGAACTGTTTTTT
TRBD1	TRBV5-1	TRBJ1-6	NA	CASSLGGQGRSPLHF	TGCGCCAGCAGCTTGGGGGGACAGGGAAGATCACCCCTCCACTTT
TRBD2	TRBV13	TRBJ2-3	NA	CASSWAGTSGSTDTQYF	TGTGCCAGCAGCTGGGCCGGGACTAGCGGTAGCACAGATACGCAGTATTTT
TRBD2	TRBV19	TRBJ2-7	NA	CASKVAGGQPYEQYF	TGTGCCAGTAAAGTTGCGGGAGGCCAACCCTACGAGCAGTACTTC
NA	TRBV6-4	TRBJ1-2	NA	CASSVGSVAMTITNNYGYTF	TGTGCCAGCAGTGTTGGCAGTGTTGCAATGACAATTACCAATAACTATGGCTACACCTTC
NA	TRBV5-1	TRBJ2-5	NA	CASSLTGAIQETQYF	TGCGCCAGCAGCTTGACAGGTGCTATCCAAGAGACCCAGTACTTC
TRBD2	TRBV4-1	TRBJ2-7	once	CASSQDGAGARNEQYF	TGCGCCAGCAGCCAAGACGGCGCGGGAGCGAGGAACGAGCAGTACTTC
TRBD1	TRBV7-8	TRBJ1-5	NA	CASSPGQGHQPQHF	TGTGCCAGCAGCCCGGGACAGGGGCATCAGCCCCAGCATTTT
NA	TRBV5-6	TRBJ2-6	NA	CASSFMSPSGANVLTF	TGTGCCAGCAGCTTCATGTCCCCCTCTGGGGCCAACGTCCTGACTTTC
NA	TRBV7-9	TRBJ2-3	NA	CASSPPPARSTDTQYF	TGTGCCAGCAGCCCCCCTCCAGCGAGAAGCACAGATACGCAGTATTTT
TRBD1	TRBV12-5	TRBJ1-1	NA	CASGLDGTGDPTYEAFF	TGTGCTAGTGGTTTGGACGGGACAGGGGACCCTACATACGAAGCTTTCTTT
NA	TRBV19	TRBJ1-2	NA	CASSIDGLYGYTF	TGTGCCAGTAGTATAGACGGACTTTATGGCTACACCTTC
NA	TRBV6-1	TRBJ2-6	NA	CASSPDTSGANVLTF	TGTGCCAGCAGTCCCGACACCTCTGGGGCCAACGTCCTGACTTTC
TRBD1	TRBV7-9	TRBJ1-5	NA	CASSFGTGGNQPQHF	TGTGCCAGCAGCTTCGGGACAGGGGGTAATCAGCCCCAGCATTTT
TRBD2	TRBV7-9	TRBJ2-7	NA	CASGGRTSEQYF	TGTGCCAGCGGCGGGAGGACGAGCGAGCAGTACTTC
TRBD1	TRBV29-1	TRBJ2-5	few	CSAGLQTGGWETQYF	TGCAGCGCTGGTCTCCAGACAGGGGGCTGGGAGACCCAGTACTTC
NA	TRBV7-3	TRBJ2-3	NA	CASSIYSGRTDTQYF	TGTGCCAGCAGCATTTATAGCGGACGCACAGATACGCAGTATTTT
NA	TRBV6-1	TRBJ1-5	NA	CASSLTGMNQPQHF	TGTGCCAGCAGTTTGACGGGAATGAATCAGCCCCAGCATTTT
NA	TRBV6-5	TRBJ1-1	NA	CASSYFPGAEAFF	TGTGCCAGCAGTTACTTCCCCGGGGCTGAAGCTTTCTTT
TRBD2	TRBV6-6	TRBJ2-7	NA	CASSQLAGAFYEQYF	TGTGCCAGCAGTCAACTAGCGGGAGCTTTCTACGAGCAGTACTTC